The source of this T cell receptor (beta chain) is a study of cytomegalovirus exposure and HLA in healthy donors. Regarding this clone: Its antigen remains unidentified.

Only in-frame clones appear in the TCRdb table, and some are missing; sequencing was by immunoSEQ multiplex PCR. The data show about 360,000 clones, about nine tenths seen once. General study findings and limits: The study recorded around 160 TCR beta chains that were cytomegalovirus-associated. The tendency of first-cohort TCR clusters to co-occur in the 120 validation repertoires was identified by a subsequent analysis.

Sequencing was done on a sample of PBMCs. The receptor was derived from a young woman in good health and CMV-seronegative.

CDR3: CASIGGAYPLHF. In DNA, the CDR3 is TGTGCCAGCATTGGAGGGGCGTATCCCCTCCACTTT. This chain connects TRBV2 to TRBJ1-6; D possibly corresponds to TRBD1 (5 bases). In germline, CDR1 is SNHLY, CDR2 FYNNEI. Trimming left V 7 bases short and J 13 bases short, with 14 bases between. The CDR3 runs to 12 residues.